This TCR beta chain derives from a study of blood T cell repertoires in COVID-19. Study-wide background: Some COVID-19 samples were acute and others convalescent; all came from the United States, Italy and Spain. PBMCs, B-cell-depleted T cells, or T cells provided the cDNA or gDNA that made up the material.

Authors' methods: The assay estimated nucleated cells by amplifying reference gene primers. TCRdb's copy holds only in-frame clones and misses some; the assay was immunoSEQ multiplex PCR. V, J and clone size reflect that table, while D and trimming were determined from the DNA. The sample yields some 190,000 clones, 70% to 90% seen once. From germline, CDR1 is LNHDA and CDR2 SQIVND (reference sequence). The ends were cut back, 0 bases at V and 5 bases at J, with 11 bases in the middle. The CDR3 runs to 15 residues. Sequenced: peripheral blood. The receptor comes from a human donor in a cohort sampled during active COVID-19. This chain connects TRBV19 to TRBJ1-5; a possible D gene is TRBD1 (5 bases). CDR3 in DNA: TGTGCCAGTAGTATAGATGGGCCGGGGGATCAGCCCCAGCATTTT. Its protein product is CASSIDGPGDQPQHF.